A single sample gave rise to the 20 T cell receptor beta chains below, sequenced in a study of Ad26.COV2.S vaccination and SARS-CoV-2 variants. Noted treatment: about 20 received Ad26.COV2.S at low or high dose, single or two shots; 5 received placebo; per-sample allocation not given. Samples came from day 63 after the first vaccine or placebo injection. Some clones are missing from TCRdb's copy, which holds only in-frame ones; the method was immunoSEQ multiplex PCR. The sample includes around 450,000 clones, 70% to 90% of them seen just once. The material sequenced was peripheral blood, taken in a trial of Ad26.COV2.S vaccine versus placebo. Receptors were obtained from a person between 18 and 60 years old who received the Ad26.COV2.S COVID-19 vaccine or a placebo.

This clone occurred a few times. The gene calls are TRBV4-3 and TRBJ1-4, with D possibly being TRBD1 (6 bases). The CDR3 runs to 16 residues. V lost 0 bases and J lost 8, with 16 bases in between. Germline-derived CDR1 and CDR2 are LGHNA and YSLEER. In nucleotides, the CDR3 is TGCGCCAGCAGCCAAGACGGGGCCGGGGGCGCAGAAAAACTGTTTTTT. Translated: CASSQDGAGGAEKLFF.

V gene TRBV12-3 or TRBV12-4 combines with J gene TRBJ2-4; D is ambiguous. The germline V and J ends were trimmed by 5 bases and 5 bases, with 10 bases remaining between them. The CDR3 extends over 13 amino acids. The DNA of the CDR3 is TGTGCCAGCAGTGAGAATCGAGAAAACATTCAGTACTTC. Protein product: CASSENRENIQYF.

The V call is TRBV6-5, the J call TRBJ2-7, with D perhaps matching TRBD1 (6 bases). The V gene lost 6 bases and the J gene lost 2 bases, with 8 bases spanning the gap. Germline lookup yields CDR1 MNHEY and CDR2 SVGAGI. This CDR3 spans 12 amino acids. CDR3 DNA: TGTGCCAGCAGCGGACAGACCTACGAGCAGTACTTC. Its translation: CASSGQTYEQYF.

This chain connects TRBV28 to TRBJ2-7, with D perhaps assigned TRBD1 or TRBD2 (6 bases each). V was trimmed by 4 bases and J by 0 bases, leaving 13 bases between them. The length of the CDR3 is 15 residues. The germline V gene has CDR1 MDHEN and CDR2 SYDVKM. CDR3 in DNA: TGTGCCAGCAGTTACCTCGGAGGGGGCTCCTACGAGCAGTACTTC. This codes for CASSYLGGGSYEQYF.

The chain has TRBV6-4 and TRBJ1-6; tentative D call: TRBD1 (5 bases). The CDR3 runs to 15 residues. Deletions cut 6 bases from V and 3 bases from J, with 12 bases between. The germline CDR1 and CDR2 sequences are MRHNA and SNTAGT. DNA of the CDR3: TGTGCCAGCAGGGAAGACAGTTACTATAATTCACCCCTCCACTTT. Its protein is CASREDSYYNSPLHF.

This chain links TRBV7-8 with TRBJ2-2; a weak D match, TRBD2 (7 bases). The CDR3 is 16 amino acids. Deletions cut 3 bases from V and 2 bases from J, with 13 bases between. Germline assignment: CDR1 SGHVS and CDR2 FQNEAQ. CDR3 sequence (DNA): TGTGCCAGCAGCTTTGTCGCGGGGGCTAACACCGGGGAGCTGTTTTTT. Protein product: CASSFVAGANTGELFF. Together with reference TRBV7-8 and TRBJ2-2, the CDR3 gives the full variable domain: GAGVSQSPRYKVAKRGQDVALRCDPISGHVSLFWYQQALGQGPEFLTYFQNEAQLDKSGLPSDRFFAERPEGSVSTLKIQRTQQEDSAVYLCASSFVAGANTGELFFGEGSRLTVL.

The chain joins TRBV28 to TRBJ2-1; TRBD1 matches 7 bases. V dropped 2 bases and J dropped 7; count of bases not matched to a gene: 5. The CDR3 is 14 residues long. Per the germline V gene, CDR1 is MDHEN and CDR2 is SYDVKM. CDR3 sequence (DNA): TGTGCCAGCAGTTTAAGGAGCAGGGGGAATGAGCAGTTCTTC. Translated: CASSLRSRGNEQFF.

CDR3 in amino acids: CAWSVVAEQYF. Here the CDR3 DNA reads TGTGCCTGGAGTGTAGTAGCCGAGCAGTACTTC. The V call is TRBV30, the J call TRBJ2-7; D not resolved. Germline V gives CDR1 GTSNPN, CDR2 SVGIG (reference sequence). V lost 0 bases to trimming and J lost 6 bases, with 6 bases between them. The CDR3 loop spans 11 amino acids.

The CDR3 reads CASSLGGRLEQYF. For the CDR3, the DNA is TGCGCCAGCAGCTTGGGGGGGCGCCTCGAGCAGTACTTC. The genes are TRBV5-1 and TRBJ2-7; possibly TRBD1 for D (6 bases). V dropped 0 bases and J dropped 6 bases, with 10 bases sitting between them. The CDR3 consists of 13 residues. Germline V CDR1 and CDR2: SGHRS, YFSETQ.

The genes are TRBV7-3 and TRBJ2-1; 10 positions match TRBD2. With V trimmed by 5 bases and J by 4 bases, 5 bases remained unmatched. CDR1 SGHTA and CDR2 FQGTGA come from the germline V gene. This CDR3 contains 15 residues. The CDR3 sequence is CASSPSGGLYNEQFF. CDR3 in DNA: TGTGCCAGCAGCCCTAGCGGGGGCCTGTACAATGAGCAGTTCTTC.

This chain uses TRBV14 with TRBJ1-2, with 7 bases lining up with TRBD1. Germline loops: CDR1 SGHDN, CDR2 FVKESK. Trimming at V came to 1 base and at J to 5 bases, leaving 19 bases not matched to a gene. CDR3 length: 19 amino acids. The CDR3 DNA follows: TGTGCCAGCAGCCAAGGGGTGAAGGGGGCCGTATCACTTTCGTATGGCTACACCTTC. Translating gives CASSQGVKGAVSLSYGYTF.

This clone has a single count. This chain links TRBV5-6 with TRBJ1-6; D is unclear. V lost 3 bases, J lost 4 bases, and 5 bases lay in between. Germline V gene lookup returns CDR1 SGHDT and CDR2 YYEEEE. The CDR3 has 13 amino acids. The CDR3 loop is CASSSWYNSPLHF. The CDR3 DNA reads as TGTGCCAGCAGCTCGTGGTATAATTCACCCCTCCACTTT.

With respect to this clone: The sample has other DNA sequences that encode this CDR3 too. This chain connects TRBV7-2 to TRBJ2-5; D might be TRBD2 (7 bases). The CDR3 loop spans 15 amino acids. Deletions cut 0 bases from V and 5 bases from J, with 13 bases between. Germline V gene data show CDR1 as SGHTA and CDR2 as FQGNSA. The CDR3 nucleotides read TGTGCCAGCAGCTTAGCGGGGGGGCCCGGGGAGACCCAGTACTTC. It is translated as CASSLAGGPGETQYF.

The V call is TRBV6-2 or TRBV6-3, the J call TRBJ1-5; D gene ambiguous. The V end lost 2 bases, the J end lost 4 bases, and 0 bases lay between the germline ends. Germline V gives CDR1 MNHEY, CDR2 SVGEGT. There are 11 residues in the CDR3. The CDR3 DNA sequence: TGTGCCAGCAGTTACAATCAGCCCCAGCATTTT. Translating it yields CASSYNQPQHF.

The V and J genes are TRBV20-1 and TRBJ1-1, with D possibly TRBD1 on 5 matching bases. The CDR3 spans 11 residues. V was shortened by 7 bases and J by 5 bases, with 11 bases between the two germline ends. Germline V gives CDR1 DFQATT, CDR2 SNEGSKA (reference sequence). The CDR3 region is CSEEEGTEAFF. The DNA for the CDR3 is TGCAGTGAAGAAGAGGGGACTGAAGCTTTCTTT.

This clone was seen a handful of times. This chain connects TRBV5-1 to TRBJ2-7, with 10 bases that match TRBD2. V lost 3 bases, J lost 5 bases, and 8 bases stayed unmatched. Per the germline V gene, CDR1 is SGHRS and CDR2 is YFSETQ. The CDR3 has 15 amino acids. The CDR3 coding sequence is TGCGCCAGCAGCTCCATATCCGGGACTAGCGACGAGCAGTACTTC. The encoded protein is CASSSISGTSDEQYF.

The chain combines TRBV7-9 with TRBJ2-7, with D uncertain. CDR3 size: 16 residues. V shed 5 bases and J shed 0 bases, with 17 bases lying between them. The germline CDR1 and CDR2 sequences are SEHNR and FQNEAQ (reference sequence). The CDR3 loop reads CASSAAMGIYSYEQYF. CDR3 nucleotide sequence: TGTGCCAGCAGCGCCGCAATGGGGATCTACTCCTACGAGCAGTACTTC.

This chain uses TRBV7-2 with TRBJ2-6; D remains ambiguous. V dropped 5 bases and J dropped 0 bases, with 8 bases sitting between them. From germline, CDR1 is SGHTA and CDR2 FQGNSA. CDR3 length: 15 amino acids. Here the CDR3 DNA reads TGTGCCAGCAGCCCCTTCCTCTCTGGGGCCAACGTCCTGACTTTC. This encodes CASSPFLSGANVLTF. The full variable domain, rest sourced from reference TRBV7-2 and TRBJ2-6, is GAGVSQSPSNKVTEKGKDVELRCDPISGHTALYWYRQSLGQGLEFLIYFQGNSAPDKSGLPSDRFSAERTGGSVSTLTIQRTQQEDSAVYLCASSPFLSGANVLTFGAGSRLTVL.

In its sample, this clone was seen a few times. The gene calls are TRBV4-2 and TRBJ1-6; D unresolved. Germline V gene sequence: CDR1 LGHNA, CDR2 YNFKEQ. This CDR3 region has 12 residues. V lost 0 bases and J lost 10, with 4 bases in between. The chain's CDR3 is CASSQDQSPLHF. The CDR3 DNA follows: TGTGCCAGCAGCCAAGATCAGTCACCCCTCCACTTT.

The chain couples TRBV7-2 to TRBJ2-1, with TRBD2 matching over 11 bases. Looked up from germline, CDR1 is SGHTA and CDR2 is FQGNSA. The CDR3 is made up of 15 amino acids. V lost 3 bases, J lost 8 bases, and 6 bases stayed unmatched. The CDR3 coding sequence is TGTGCCAGCAGCTTTTTGACTAGCGGGGCGGATGAGCAGTTCTTC. Protein product: CASSFLTSGADEQFF.